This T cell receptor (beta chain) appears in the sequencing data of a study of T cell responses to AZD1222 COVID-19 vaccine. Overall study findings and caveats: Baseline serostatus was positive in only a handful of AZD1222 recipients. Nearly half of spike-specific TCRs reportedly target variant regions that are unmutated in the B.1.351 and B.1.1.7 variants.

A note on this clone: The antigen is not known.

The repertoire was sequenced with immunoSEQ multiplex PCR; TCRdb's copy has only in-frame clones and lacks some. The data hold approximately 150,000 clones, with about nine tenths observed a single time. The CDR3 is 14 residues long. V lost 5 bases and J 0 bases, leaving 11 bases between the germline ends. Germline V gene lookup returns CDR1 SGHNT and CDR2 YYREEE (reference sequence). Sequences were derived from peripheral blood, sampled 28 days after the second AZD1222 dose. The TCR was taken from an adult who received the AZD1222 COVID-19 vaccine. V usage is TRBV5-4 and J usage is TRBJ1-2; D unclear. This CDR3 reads CASRQVGSNYGYTF. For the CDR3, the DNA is TGTGCCAGCAGACAAGTGGGATCTAACTATGGCTACACCTTC.